These 2 T cell receptor beta chains were all obtained from the same sample, sequenced in a study of blood T cell repertoires in COVID-19. The protocol was immunoSEQ multiplex PCR, while the TCRdb copy is restricted to in-frame clones and leaves out a portion. The table lists roughly 45,000 clones, approximately 91% of them singletons. The source material was peripheral blood. The receptor source for this set is a human donor in a cohort sampled during active COVID-19.

The V and J genes are TRBV7-2 and TRBJ2-7; 11 bases are a match to TRBD2. Germline CDR1 is SGHTA and CDR2 is FQGNSA. This CDR3 has 15 amino acids. With V trimmed by 5 bases and J by 1 base, 4 bases remained unmatched. In DNA, the CDR3 is TGTGCCAGCAGCCTTACTAGCGGGGGATCCTACGAGCAGTACTTC. It encodes CASSLTSGGSYEQYF.

The chain employs TRBV18 and TRBJ1-2; D is uncertain. In germline, CDR1 is KGHSH, CDR2 LQKENI. The CDR3 runs 15 residues. Trimming cost V 1 base and J 4 bases, with 13 bases left between them. CDR3 in DNA: TGTGCCAGCTCACCACAAGGCGGCAGTCCCTATGGCTACACCTTC. Protein product: CASSPQGGSPYGYTF.